This T cell receptor (beta chain) was recovered during a study of control samples from healthy donors and cancer patients. CDR3 size: 11 residues. Germline V gene lookup returns CDR1 SGHRS and CDR2 YFSETQ. Trimming left V 2 bases short and J 7 bases short, with 6 bases between. Assay used: immunoSEQ multiplex PCR; TCRdb lists only in-frame clones, some missing. The data hold 95,000 to 100,000 clones, with approximately 90% observed a single time. This clone was counted only a few times. This chain joins TRBV5-1 and TRBJ1-2; D gene uncertain. The receptor was derived from a man aged 25-45 years in good health. Sequences were obtained from blood. The CDR3 DNA reads TGCGCCAGCAGCTTAAATAGTGGCTACACCTTC. This codes for CASSLNSGYTF.